This paragraph reports one T cell receptor (beta chain). These data are taken from a study of blood T cell repertoires in COVID-19. Study information: Whether acute or convalescent, the COVID-19 samples came from the United States, Italy and Spain. T cells, B-cell-depleted T cells, or PBMCs supplied cDNA or gDNA.

This CDR3 contains 12 residues. V lost 7 bases and J lost 6, with 9 bases in between. Per the authors' pipeline: Amplification of reference gene primers was used by the study to estimate nucleated cell counts. Here immunoSEQ multiplex PCR was the method, and the copy in TCRdb shows in-frame clones only, minus some. Clone size and V and J calls were adopted from that table, with D and trimming inferred from the DNA. In the table there are tens of thousands of clones, about 91% of which are singletons. The sample taken for sequencing was peripheral blood. The gene calls are TRBV12-3 or TRBV12-4 and TRBJ2-2; possible D gene TRBD2, 5 bases. This TCR was sampled from a woman in her 70s with acute or convalescent COVID-19. In DNA form, the CDR3 reads TGTGCCAGCACCCTGAGGGCCGGGGAGCTGTTTTTT. This sequence encodes CASTLRAGELFF.